This note documents a single TCR beta chain sequence. The sample is drawn from a study of blood T cells in healthy people across ages. Looking at the study overall: Template-switching capture recovered about one barcoded beta molecule per two T cells.

CDR3 length: 14 residues. Germline assignment: CDR1 LNHDA and CDR2 SQIVND (reference sequence). Trimming left V 5 bases short and J 7 bases short, with 17 bases between. Then a second PCR, running roughly 7 to 11 cycles, was carried out with a sample-barcoded 5' primer and a J-beta primer mix. MiXCR, applied by TCRdb to the 5' RACE reads, yields one record per CDR3 protein. Here the sample spans fewer than 650,000 distinct CDR3 sequences, approximately 26% being singletons. These data also formed part of another study, on T cells of mothers and their children. This second report adds: It was through the M1S primer of the second PCR that sample barcodes and 2-4 random nucleotides were added.

Sequenced: blood. The chain employs TRBV19 and TRBJ1-2; D is ambiguous. This TCR was sampled from a boy younger than 10 in good health. CDR3 nucleotides: TGTGCCAGTAGTTCTCCCCCTTTGTCCGCTGGCTACACCTTC. It codes for CASSSPPLSAGYTF.